One and the same sample provided the 26 T cell receptor beta chains below, sequenced in a study of CD8+CD57+ T cells in acquired aplastic anemia (dated by TCRdb to 2017 to 2018). Flow cytometry had shown CD8+CD57+ cell expansion in the patients selected for sequencing. The instrument given in TCRdb is Illumina HiSeq 2000. Genomic DNA served as template for TCR beta VDJ combination and CDR3 sequence profiling. The raw public data were reprocessed by TCRdb itself: fastp quality trimming at Q25, MiXCR clonotype calling, in-frame beta chains only. A single entry per CDR3 protein holds the most common genes and DNA from its merged rows. Present in this sample are over 150,000 distinct CDR3 sequences, roughly 60% of which were seen just once. Clones ranked in the top ten supply about 42% of the sample. The sample taken for sequencing was sorted CD4+, CD8+, or CD8+CD57+ T cells (not recorded which) from PBMCs. The receptors derive from a human donor with aplastic anemia.

V and J are TRBV7-2 and TRBJ2-2; 9 bases fit TRBD2. Germline trimming cut 5 bases from V and 5 bases from J; bases unmatched to any gene: 9. This CDR3 is built from 16 residues. Germline CDR1 reads SGHTA; CDR2 reads FQGNSA. The CDR3 nucleotides read TGTGCCAGCAGCCCTCTGGGACTAGCTTCGACCGGGGAGCTGTTTTTT. Translation gives CASSPLGLASTGELFF.

This clonotype has at least ten counts. CDR3 bases: TGCGCCAGCAGCTTGGCAGACCGGGACAGGGATATCCGCCCCTACGAGCAGTACTTC. Translating it yields CASSLADRDRDIRPYEQYF. V gene TRBV5-1 combines with J gene TRBJ2-7; 9 bases are a match to TRBD1. Germline V gene lookup returns CDR1 SGHRS and CDR2 YFSETQ. The CDR3 loop spans 19 amino acids. With 0 bases clipped from V and 2 bases from J, the junction kept 15 bases outside the gene matches.

The chain employs TRBV29-1 and TRBJ2-7; D is possibly TRBD1 or TRBD2 (5 bases each). This CDR3 comprises 14 residues. Trimming stripped 7 bases from V and 0 bases from J, with 16 bases between. The germline gives CDR1 SQVTM, CDR2 ANQGSEA. CDR3 DNA: TGCAGCGCTAACCGGGACGGCGGCTCCTACGAGCAGTACTTC. Translated: CSANRDGGSYEQYF.

CDR3 in DNA: TGTGCCAGCAGCCCCCAGGGGAATGAGCAGTTCTTC. It codes for CASSPQGNEQFF. The rearrangement uses TRBV9 and TRBJ2-1, with a possible D match to TRBD1 (6 bases). The CDR3 loop spans 12 amino acids. Trimming cost V 4 bases and J 7 bases, with 9 bases left between them. Germline V gene lookup returns CDR1 SGDLS and CDR2 YYNGEE.

The J gene is TRBJ1-5, the V gene TRBV7-6, with TRBD1 identical over 9 bases. The CDR3 has 15 residues. Germline CDR1 and CDR2: SGHVS and FNYEAQ. V was clipped by 3 bases and J by 3 bases; unmatched bases: 3. DNA for the CDR3: TGTGCCAGCAGCTTGGGACAGGGCAACAATCAGCCCCAGCATTTT. Protein sequence: CASSLGQGNNQPQHF.

In its sample, this clonotype was seen many times. The chain combines TRBV5-1 with TRBJ2-3, with 8 bases fitting TRBD2. The CDR3 has 16 amino acids. V lost 2 bases, J lost 1 base, and 6 bases stayed unmatched. Germline lookup yields CDR1 SGHRS and CDR2 YFSETQ. As DNA, the CDR3 is TGCGCCAGCAGCTTCGGGCGGGGGGACCGCACAGATACGCAGTATTTT. It yields the protein CASSFGRGDRTDTQYF.

CDR3 in DNA: TGCGCCAGCAGTGAGGCATCGGGGTCCTACGAGCAGTACTTC. Amino acid sequence: CASSEASGSYEQYF. The genes are TRBV10-2 and TRBJ2-7; D perhaps matches TRBD2 (5 bases). Germline assignment: CDR1 WSHSY and CDR2 SAAADI. This CDR3 contains 14 residues. Trimming stripped 2 bases from V and 1 base from J, with 9 bases between.

CDR3 DNA sequence: TGTGCCAGCAGTTTGGGGCGGGCAGATACGCAGTATTTT. Residues: CASSLGRADTQYF. The J gene is TRBJ2-3, the V gene TRBV12-3 or TRBV12-4; possibly TRBD1 or TRBD2 for D (5 bases each). V was cut by 3 bases and J by 4 bases, with 8 bases left in between. The CDR3 contains 13 residues.

This chain connects TRBV11-2 to TRBJ2-5, with 7 bases aligning to TRBD2. V trimming: 3 bases; J trimming: 3 bases; junction bases outside the gene matches: 1. The CDR3 is 13 residues long. Germline loops: CDR1 SGHAT, CDR2 FQNNGV. The CDR3 protein is CASSFGLEETQYF. DNA for the CDR3: TGTGCCAGCAGCTTCGGACTAGAAGAGACCCAGTACTTC.

This chain uses TRBV20-1 with TRBJ2-7, with 9 bases aligning to TRBD2. Germline V gene sequence: CDR1 DFQATT, CDR2 SNEGSKA (reference sequence). This CDR3 contains 11 residues. CDR3 loop: CSLAGPIEQYF. CDR3 nucleotide sequence: TGCAGCCTAGCGGGACCGATCGAGCAGTACTTC.

A few counts support this clonotype. CDR3 coding DNA: TGCAGCGTGAGGGGGGGCCTGAACACTGAAGCTTTCTTT. Its protein is CSVRGGLNTEAFF. The rearrangement uses TRBV29-1 and TRBJ1-1; perhaps TRBD1 as D (6 bases). Germline V gene data show CDR1 as SQVTM and CDR2 as ANQGSEA. This CDR3 region has 13 residues. Trimming took 6 bases from V and 0 from J, leaving 11 bases between them.

The chain employs TRBV20-1 and TRBJ2-7; D is ambiguous. The CDR3 spans 9 residues. Trimming removed 4 bases from V and 6 bases from J, with 4 bases in between. CDR1 DFQATT and CDR2 SNEGSKA come from the germline V gene (reference sequence). DNA for the CDR3: TGCAGTGCTAAATCCGAGCAGTACTTC. This gives the protein CSAKSEQYF.

The rearrangement links TRBV7-9 to TRBJ1-6; D unclear. The CDR3 runs to 13 residues. V gave up 5 bases and J gave up 6 bases, with 8 bases separating them. Looked up from germline, CDR1 is SEHNR and CDR2 is FQNEAQ (reference sequence). The CDR3 protein is CASSPLLNSPLHF. CDR3 nucleotide sequence: TGTGCCAGCAGCCCTCTCCTTAATTCACCCCTCCACTTT. The full variable domain, completed using reference TRBV7-9 and TRBJ1-6, is DTGVSQNPRHKITKRGQNVTFRCDPISEHNRLYWYRQTLGQGPEFLTYFQNEAQLEKSRLLSDRFSAERPKGSFSTLEIQRTEQGDSAMYLCASSPLLNSPLHFGNGTRLTVT.

This clonotype has a handful of counts. This chain uses TRBV5-1 with TRBJ2-3; D may match TRBD1 or TRBD2 (6 bases each). V was shortened by 5 bases and J by 3 bases, with 10 bases between the two germline ends. The CDR3 loop spans 13 amino acids. From germline, CDR1 is SGHRS and CDR2 YFSETQ. CDR3 in DNA: TGCGCCAGCAGGGGGGGCGGGACAGATACGCAGTATTTT. Residues: CASRGGGTDTQYF.

The V call is TRBV15, the J call TRBJ2-5; 7 bases line up with TRBD2. The germline CDR1 and CDR2 sequences are LNHNV and YYDKDF (reference sequence). The CDR3 sequence is 14 residues long. V lost 4 bases to trimming and J lost 1 base; unmatched junction nucleotides: 3. CDR3 in amino acids: CATSTGLGQETQYF. The DNA for the CDR3 is TGTGCCACCAGCACAGGACTAGGCCAAGAGACCCAGTACTTC.

About this clonotype: The CDR3 end shows no conserved phenylalanine or tryptophan, and so a read error is likely. The DNA is left out, because the CDR3 cannot be placed on it with certainty; the CDR3 is given as TCRdb lists it. This chain uses TRBV7-9 with TRBJ2-2; the tabulated D call, TRBD2, remains unverified against the DNA. Germline values: CDR1 SEHNR, CDR2 FQNEAQ (reference sequence). The CDR3 contains 12 residues when both ends are counted. This CDR3 reads CASSLGQEREGR.

This clonotype was seen more than once but under ten times. V gene TRBV27 combines with J gene TRBJ2-2; 7 bases fit TRBD1. CDR1 is MNHEY and CDR2 is SMNVEV in the germline V gene (reference sequence). Losses at the gene ends were 5 bases for V and 5 bases for J; bases not matched to a gene: 11. The CDR3 is 16 amino acids. The CDR3 nucleotides are TGTGCCAGCAGTCCTATGACAGGGTTTAGTACCGGGGAGCTGTTTTTT. Translated, it gives CASSPMTGFSTGELFF.

The genes are TRBV7-2 and TRBJ1-2; possible D gene TRBD1, 5 bases. V was shortened by 5 bases and J by 8 bases, with 15 bases between the two germline ends. CDR3 size: 13 residues. Germline lookup yields CDR1 SGHTA and CDR2 FQGNSA. Here the CDR3 reads CASSVSEGWGYTF. As DNA, the CDR3 is TGTGCCAGCAGCGTATCCGAGGGGTGGGGCTACACCTTC.

As regards this clonotype: Germline and junction disagree at one end, which may indicate a read error. The chain joins TRBV5-1 to TRBJ1-3, with no clear D. Per germline, CDR1 SGHRS and CDR2 YFSETQ. This CDR3 region has 15 residues. The CDR3, as DNA: TGCGCCGGCAGCCATGACGCGGTCCCTGGAAACACCATATATTTT. This codes for CAGSHDAVPGNTIYF.

This chain joins TRBV20-1 and TRBJ2-1, with D possibly TRBD1 on 6 matching bases. CDR1 DFQATT and CDR2 SNEGSKA come from the germline V gene (reference sequence). Trimming removed 3 bases from V and 3 bases from J, with 15 bases in between. CDR3 size: 15 residues. Here the CDR3 reads CSASGLGADYNEQFF. The DNA for the CDR3 is TGCAGTGCTAGCGGTCTGGGGGCGGACTACAATGAGCAGTTCTTC.

In its sample, this clonotype was seen once. One end of the junction fails to match germline, which may point to a read error. The chain joins TRBV2 to TRBJ1-1; D is perhaps TRBD1 (5 bases). CDR3 size: 19 residues. Germline-derived CDR1 and CDR2 are SNHLY and FYNNEI. Written as DNA, the CDR3 is TGTGCCAGCAGTGTGAGGGACTACGAGCAGGGCAGGTGGAACACTGAAGCTCTCTTT. Encoded protein: CASSVRDYEQGRWNTEALF.

V and J are TRBV29-1 and TRBJ2-5, with D uncertain. With 2 bases removed from V and 5 bases from J, the gap between germline ends came to 9 bases. The CDR3 loop spans 12 amino acids. Per the germline V gene, CDR1 is SQVTM and CDR2 is ANQGSEA. The CDR3 coding sequence is TGCAGCGTTGAACGGTTAAGGGAGACCCAGTACTTC. Amino acids: CSVERLRETQYF.

This sequence joins TRBV29-1 and TRBJ1-6; a weak D match, TRBD1 (6 bases). Germline V gene lookup returns CDR1 SQVTM and CDR2 ANQGSEA. V shed 1 base and J shed 5 bases, with 21 bases lying between them. CDR3 size: 18 residues. The CDR3 nucleotides are TGCAGCGTTGAAGTAGGGGCAGGGGTTGGGTGGGATAATTCACCCCTCCACTTT. It codes for CSVEVGAGVGWDNSPLHF.

For this clonotype: Germline is not matched at one junction end, which may reflect a read error. The rearrangement links TRBV25-1 to TRBJ1-5; 8 positions match TRBD1. The germline V gene has CDR1 MGHDK and CDR2 SYGVNS. The CDR3 length is 18 residues. DNA of the CDR3: TGTGCAAGCAGTGAGAATCAGGGGGCTGCCTTAGACAATCAGCCCCAGCATTTT. Protein product: CASSENQGAALDNQPQHF. The whole variable domain, filled in from reference TRBV25-1 and TRBJ1-5, reads EADIYQTPRYLVIGTGKKITLECSQTMGHDKMYWYQQDPGMELHLIHYSYGVNSTEKGDLSSESTVSRIRTEHFPLTLESARPSHTSQYLCASSENQGAALDNQPQHFGDGTRLSIL.

This clonotype occurred a few times. The chain recombines TRBV7-6 with TRBJ2-7, with 7 bases lining up with TRBD1. The CDR3 is made up of 16 amino acids. From germline, CDR1 is SGHVS and CDR2 FNYEAQ. V lost 5 bases and J lost 2; bases outside the gene matches: 12. CDR3 protein: CASSPVGRQGAYEQYF. CDR3 nucleotides: TGTGCCAGCAGCCCAGTCGGGCGTCAGGGGGCCTACGAGCAGTACTTC.

This clonotype was counted at least ten times. This rearrangement joins TRBV9 to TRBJ1-3; no clear D. The germline V gene encodes CDR1 SGDLS and CDR2 YYNGEE. This CDR3 comprises 15 residues. Trimming took off 5 bases at V and 0 bases at J, with 12 bases between the two ends. The CDR3 sequence: CASSLAASSGNTIYF. The CDR3 bases are TGTGCCAGCAGTCTCGCCGCCAGCTCTGGAAACACCATATATTTT.